These 20 T cell receptor beta chains came from one sample sequenced in a study of tumor-infiltrating lymphocytes in primary liver carcinoma. A constant-region primer served to make TCR beta cDNA from approximately 490 ng total RNA. Three nested multiplex PCR rounds, a slightly modified ARM-PCR, produced the libraries for TCR beta. Use of TRBV1-TRBV30 forward primers with a C-beta reverse primer characterized the first two PCR rounds, which lasted around 9 cycles each. TCRdb itself ran the multiplex PCR reads through MiXCR, one entry per CDR3 protein. The sample contains tens of thousands of distinct CDR3 sequences, just over 70% of which appear only once. Extraction of RNA together with DNA used about 20-34 mg of unsorted bulk tissue. The specimen sequenced was liver tumor tissue from sampling region 5. The subset: tumor region T5, tumor centre. The source is a man aged 40-49 years with primary liver carcinoma and hepatitis B virus infection.

The table lists this clonotype with a few counts. An end of the junction differs from the germline gene, which may be a read error. V is TRBV11-2 and J is TRBJ2-7; D is tentatively TRBD1 or TRBD2 (5 bases each). Germline V gives CDR1 SGHAT, CDR2 FQNNGV. The CDR3 spans 14 residues. CDR3 in DNA: TGTGGCAGCAGCTTAACCGACGGGGCCCACGAGCAGTACTTC. Protein: CGSSLTDGAHEQYF.

About this clonotype itself: This may be a read error, as it is one base from a much larger clone. The chain recombines TRBV30 with TRBJ2-3; D tentatively fits TRBD1 or TRBD2 (5 bases each). Per germline, CDR1 GTSNPN and CDR2 SVGIG (reference sequence). Trimming took 3 bases from V and 3 from J, leaving 13 bases between them. The CDR3 spans 14 residues. CDR3 residues: CAWRTVGDTDTQYF. In DNA form, the CDR3 reads TGTGCCTGGAGGACAGTGGGAGATACAGATACGCAGTATTTT.

By share, this clonotype counts as medium-sized. Written as DNA, the CDR3 is TGCGCCAGCACCCAGGGATTCGAACTAGCCCAGTATTTT. Its translation is CASTQGFELAQYF. The V and J genes are TRBV10-2 and TRBJ2-3, with D tentatively TRBD2 (6 bases). This CDR3 has 13 residues. CDR1 and CDR2 from the germline V gene are WSHSY and SAAADI. V lost 7 bases and J lost 12, with 20 bases in between.

This clonotype appeared many times. The CDR3, as DNA: TGTGCCATCAGCCCGACGGAGGGCGGGGAGCTGTTTTTT. Residues: CAISPTEGGELFF. This chain links TRBV10-3 with TRBJ2-2, with D possibly being TRBD2 (6 bases). CDR1 and CDR2 from the germline V gene are ENHRY and SYGVKD. Trimming cost V 6 bases and J 7 bases, with 12 bases left between them. This CDR3 comprises 13 residues.

As for this clonotype: At one of its ends the junction is not consistent with the germline gene, which may arise from a read error. The genes are TRBV24-1 and TRBJ1-2; a weak D match, TRBD1 (6 bases). Germline CDR1 reads KGHDR; CDR2 reads SFDVKD. The CDR3 totals 18 residues. The CDR3 reads CATSDTSPRTAEDYSYTF. Written as DNA, the CDR3 is TGTGCCACCAGTGACACAAGCCCCCGGACAGCCGAGGACTATAGCTACACCTTC.

With respect to this clonotype: One end of the junction is discordant with germline, which a read error may explain. The chain employs TRBV13 and TRBJ2-7; D possibly corresponds to TRBD1 (5 bases). In germline, CDR1 is PRHDT, CDR2 FYEKMQ (reference sequence). The CDR3 covers 15 residues. The CDR3 loop is CASSPLAGRSYEQYF. Here the CDR3 DNA reads TGTGCTAGCAGCCCCCTGGCAGGGCGCTCCTACGAGCAGTACTTC.

The rearrangement uses TRBV20-1 and TRBJ2-3; TRBD2 aligns across 8 bases. Per the germline V gene, CDR1 is DFQATT and CDR2 is SNEGSKA (reference sequence). After removal of 6 bases from V and 4 bases from J, the junction contained 9 bases not matched to a gene. This CDR3 has 14 residues. Here the CDR3 reads CSAPLAGGSDTQYF. The DNA of the CDR3 is TGCAGTGCCCCTCTGGCGGGAGGTTCAGATACGCAGTATTTT.

The chain is built from TRBV4-1 and TRBJ2-1; 7 bases align to TRBD2. CDR3 length: 14 residues. Germline V gene sequence: CDR1 MGHRA, CDR2 YSYEKL. V lost 10 bases to trimming and J lost 4 bases; unmatched junction nucleotides: 10. The CDR3 sequence is CAINQAGEYNEQFF. CDR3 DNA sequence: TGCGCCATCAACCAGGCGGGAGAGTACAATGAGCAGTTCTTC.

The chain uses TRBV10-2 and TRBJ2-5; 8 bases align to TRBD1. This CDR3 has 15 residues. Germline loops: CDR1 WSHSY, CDR2 SAAADI. With 2 bases clipped from V and 4 bases from J, the junction kept 6 bases outside the gene matches. The CDR3, as DNA: TGCGCCAGCAGTGAGCCTGACAGGGGAGGAGAGACCCAGTACTTC. Translated, it gives CASSEPDRGGETQYF.

A remark on this clonotype: An end of the junction differs from the germline gene, which may be a read error. The rearrangement links TRBV11-2 to TRBJ2-7; D is ambiguous. Germline CDR1 SGHAT, CDR2 FQNNGV. The CDR3 totals 14 residues. CDR3 sequence reads: CASNLTDTAYVQYF. The CDR3 coding sequence is TGTGCCAGCAATTTAACTGACACTGCCTACGTGCAGTACTTC.

This clonotype is large (0.1 to 1%). The V call is TRBV11-2, the J call TRBJ2-1; D possibly matches TRBD1 or TRBD2 (5 bases each). The V and J ends lost 8 bases and 8 bases respectively, with 22 bases between them. Per germline, CDR1 SGHAT and CDR2 FQNNGV. This CDR3 comprises 15 residues. The chain's CDR3 is CASVLGDLRGHEQFF. The CDR3 DNA sequence: TGTGCCAGCGTACTAGGGGACCTCCGGGGACATGAGCAGTTCTTC. The full variable domain, its missing parts supplied by reference TRBV11-2 and TRBJ2-1, is EAGVAQSPRYKIIEKRQSVAFWCNPISGHATLYWYQQILGQGPKLLIQFQNNGVVDDSQLPKDRFSAERLKGVDSTLKIQPAKLEDSAVYLCASVLGDLRGHEQFFGPGTRLTVL.

On this clonotype itself: A much larger clone differs by one base, so this may be a read error. V usage is TRBV28 and J usage is TRBJ1-4, with no clear D. This CDR3 region has 15 residues. CDR1 and CDR2 (germline): MDHEN, SYDVKM. The CDR3: CARRTGSRVYEKLFF. CDR3 DNA: TGTGCCCGCAGAACGGGGTCGAGGGTGTATGAAAAACTGTTTTTT.

As to this clonotype: One end of the junction does not line up with germline, which may come from a read error. This chain joins TRBV4-1 and TRBJ2-1; TRBD2 is a possible D gene (5 bases). In germline, CDR1 is MGHRA, CDR2 YSYEKL. This CDR3 is 15 amino acids long. CDR3 residues: CASSQVGGPWDAQFF. The CDR3 coding sequence is TGCGCCAGCAGTCAAGTCGGAGGCCCATGGGATGCGCAGTTCTTC.

Turning to this clonotype: The junction does not match germline at one end; this may be a read error. The chain employs TRBV12-5 and TRBJ2-2; D may match TRBD1 or TRBD2 (6 bases each). Germline CDR1 and CDR2: LGHNT and FRNRAP. The CDR3 spans 16 residues. The CDR3 coding sequence is TGTGATAGTGGTCCTCCGGGGGCCACGAACACCGTGGAGCTATTTTTT. The encoded protein is CDSGPPGATNTVELFF.

The V and J genes are TRBV11-3 and TRBJ2-3; the D gene is possibly TRBD2 (5 bases). This CDR3 spans 15 amino acids. Trimming took 5 bases from V and 11 from J, leaving 23 bases between them. Germline CDR1 reads SGHNT; CDR2 reads YENEEA. The CDR3 region has the DNA TGTGCCAGCAGCAAGGACTGTGGCCGCCCAGATGTGCAGTATTTT. It is translated as CASSKDCGRPDVQYF.

V is TRBV4-1 and J is TRBJ2-1; 12 bases are shared with TRBD2. The CDR3 extends over 14 amino acids. V gave up 6 bases and J gave up 8 bases; unmatched junction bases: 5. CDR1 and CDR2 (germline): MGHRA, YSYEKL. CDR3 in amino acids: CASSLAGGYDEQFF. CDR3 sequence (DNA): TGCGCCAGCAGTCTAGCGGGAGGGTACGATGAGCAGTTCTTC.

As regards this clonotype: Sequence at one end of the junction differs from germline and may be a read error. The rearrangement joins TRBV6-1 to TRBJ2-3; 7 bases line up with TRBD2. The CDR3 contains 16 residues. Germline CDR1 and CDR2: MNHNS and SASEGT. The CDR3 loop reads CASSHLAGLATDTQYF. The CDR3, as DNA: TGTGCCAGCAGTCATTTAGCGGGTTTAGCCACAGATACACAGTATTTT.

With respect to this clonotype: Compared with germline, one end of the junction differs, possibly owing to a read error. The V and J genes are TRBV24-1 and TRBJ2-1; D perhaps matches TRBD2 (6 bases). The V gene's germline CDR1 is KGHDR and CDR2 SFDVKD. The CDR3 extends over 16 amino acids. The CDR3 spells CATSPAGLAGYNKQFF. DNA for the CDR3: TGTGCCACCAGCCCAGCGGGTCTGGCAGGGTACAATAAGCAGTTCTTC.

With regard to this clonotype: At one end the junction does not follow the germline gene, possibly because of a read error. The rearrangement joins TRBV28 to TRBJ1-1; weak D call: TRBD1 (6 bases). Germline CDR1 reads MDHEN; CDR2 reads SYDVKM. The CDR3 consists of 14 residues. CDR3 amino acids: CASSSPQGTTGAFF. CDR3 in DNA: TGTGCCAGCAGTTCCCCACAGGGAACCACTGGAGCTTTCTTT. Complete variable domain (other parts from reference TRBV28 and TRBJ1-1): DVKVTQSSRYLVKRTGEKVFLECVQDMDHENMFWYRQDPGLGLRLIYFSYDVKMKEKGDIPEGYSVSREKKERFSLILESASTNQTSMYLCASSSPQGTTGAFFGQGTRLTVV.

The chain uses TRBV4-1 and TRBJ2-6; weak D call: TRBD1 (5 bases). The germline V and J ends were trimmed by 1 base and 2 bases, with 9 bases remaining between them. The V gene's germline CDR1 is MGHRA and CDR2 YSYEKL. The CDR3 has 16 residues. As DNA, the CDR3 is TGCGCCAGCAGCCAAGGAACAGGAACTGGGGCCAACGTCCTGACTTTC. As protein: CASSQGTGTGANVLTF.